The clone carrying this T cell receptor beta chain was recorded only once. Per the germline V gene, CDR1 is SGHRS and CDR2 is YFSETQ. V trimming: 4 bases; J trimming: 3 bases; junction bases outside the gene matches: 9. The CDR3 has 15 residues. The sample belongs to a study of control samples from healthy donors and cancer patients. Only in-frame clones appear in the TCRdb table, and some are missing; sequencing was by immunoSEQ multiplex PCR. Here the sample spans around 50,000 clones, approximately 86% being singletons. Material: PBMCs. The chain carries TRBV5-1 and TRBJ1-2, with TRBD1 matching over 7 bases. This sequence originates from a woman aged 45 to 65 with lung cancer. The CDR3 bases are TGCGCCAGCAGCGAAGCGACAGGGTTGGACTATGGCTACACCTTC. Protein sequence: CASSEATGLDYGYTF.